Listed below are T cell receptor beta chains from one sample, sequenced in a study of shared clonotypes between healthy human individuals. Measured with immunoSEQ multiplex PCR; TCRdb has only the in-frame clones, and not every one. The sample lists 2 million to 2.5 million clones, around 92% seen once, with 0.37% in the top ten. Sequenced material: naive CD4+ T cells from PBMCs. The receptor source for this set is a man aged 18 to 29 in good health. Some clones in this sample may be carry-over from other donors' samples. Both conserved end residues are part of each CDR3. The D gene is left open where the match is weak. The listing skips clone size in some rows; elsewhere it reads once, few, many or a size class.

size	V	D	length	J	CDR3	DNA
-	TRBV19	-	14	TRBJ2-2	CASSIVRGLGELFF	TGTGCCAGTAGTATAGTAAGGGGTCTCGGGGAGCTGTTTTTT
-	TRBV5-1	-	17	TRBJ2-7	CASSVAMGQGPSYEQYF	TGCGCCAGCAGCGTGGCCATGGGGCAGGGGCCTTCCTACGAGCAGTACTTC
-	TRBV18	TRBD1	14	TRBJ1-1	CASSPGQGNTEAFF	TGTGCCAGCTCACCCGGACAGGGGAACACTGAAGCTTTCTTT
-	TRBV5-1	TRBD1	15	TRBJ2-5	CASSLGTVMEETQYF	TGCGCCAGCAGCCTCGGGACAGTGATGGAAGAGACCCAGTACTTC
-	TRBV7-8	TRBD2	17	TRBJ2-1	CASSPRTSGSSYNEQFF	TGTGCCAGCAGCCCACGGACTAGCGGGAGCTCCTACAATGAGCAGTTCTTC
-	TRBV9	-	13	TRBJ1-1	CASSVAGAGEAFF	TGTGCCAGCAGCGTAGCAGGGGCAGGAGAAGCTTTCTTT
-	TRBV6-9	TRBD2	17	TRBJ2-1	CASEGLAGGPMLLEQFF	TGTGCCAGCGAAGGACTAGCGGGAGGGCCTATGCTTCTTGAGCAGTTCTTC
once	TRBV7-9	-	12	TRBJ2-5	CASSYIGETQYF	TGTGCCAGCAGCTACATCGGAGAGACCCAGTACTTC
-	TRBV20-1	-	11	TRBJ2-1	CSAPRDNEQFF	TGCAGTGCTCCCCGGGACAATGAGCAGTTCTTC
-	TRBV5-1	TRBD2	16	TRBJ2-7	CASSVGLAGDAYEQYF	TGCGCCAGCAGCGTGGGACTAGCGGGAGATGCCTACGAGCAGTACTTC
-	TRBV18	-	13	TRBJ1-1	CASSLLGAAEAFF	TGTGCCAGCTCACTGCTAGGGGCGGCTGAAGCTTTCTTT
-	TRBV10-2	-	11	TRBJ2-5	CASSQEETQYF	TGCGCCAGCAGTCAGGAAGAGACCCAGTACTTC
-	TRBV6-5	-	15	TRBJ2-2	CASSYDAGATGELFF	TGTGCCAGCAGTTACGACGCGGGGGCCACCGGGGAGCTGTTTTTT
-	TRBV18	TRBD2	15	TRBJ2-7	CASSPAGGSSYEQYF	TGTGCCAGCTCACCGGCCGGGGGGTCCTCCTACGAGCAGTACTTC
-	TRBV30	-	13	TRBJ1-2	CAWSVIQDSGYTF	TGTGCCTGGAGTGTAATTCAAGACAGTGGCTACACCTTC
-	TRBV7-2	-	13	TRBJ2-2	CASSSPGMDELFF	TGTGCCAGCAGCTCACCCGGGATGGACGAGCTGTTTTTT
-	TRBV30	TRBD2	13	TRBJ2-3	CAWGLVLTDTQYF	TGTGCCTGGGGACTAGTGCTCACAGATACGCAGTATTTT
-	TRBV7-2	-	13	TRBJ2-2	CASSNDRTGELFF	TGTGCCAGCAGCAACGATCGAACCGGGGAGCTGTTTTTT
-	TRBV6-1	TRBD2	14	TRBJ2-5	CASSLAGTSETQYF	TGTGCCAGCAGCTTAGCCGGGACTAGCGAGACCCAGTACTTC
-	TRBV9	-	17	TRBJ2-3	CASSVLYVPGPTDTQYF	TGTGCCAGCAGCGTATTATACGTACCGGGACCCACAGATACGCAGTATTTT
-	TRBV10-1	TRBD1	13	TRBJ2-1	CASSPTRTGEQFF	TGCGCCAGCAGTCCCACTAGGACAGGCGAGCAGTTCTTC
-	TRBV5-1	-	14	TRBJ2-5	CASSLVGSQETQYF	TGCGCCAGCAGCTTGGTCGGGTCCCAAGAGACCCAGTACTTC
-	TRBV20-1	TRBD2	11	TRBJ2-3	CSARERETQYF	TGCAGTGCTAGGGAGCGGGAGACGCAGTATTTT
once	TRBV4-3	-	16	TRBJ2-5	CASSQDTWDGGETQYF	TGCGCCAGCAGCCAAGATACCTGGGACGGAGGGGAGACCCAGTACTTC
-	TRBV18	-	13	TRBJ1-1	CASSPIIDTEAFF	TGTGCCAGCTCACCGATCATCGACACTGAAGCTTTCTTT
-	TRBV5-8	TRBD1	16	TRBJ2-3	CASSLETGLGADTQYF	TGTGCCAGCAGTCTAGAGACAGGGCTGGGGGCAGATACGCAGTATTTT